This T cell receptor (beta chain) was documented in a study of T cell changes during pregnancy in multiple sclerosis. Measured with immunoSEQ multiplex PCR; TCRdb has only the in-frame clones, and not every one. This repertoire shows under 70,000 clones, 92% found once; its top ten account for approximately 0.6%. The germline V gene encodes CDR1 LNHDA and CDR2 SQIVND (reference sequence). There are 14 residues in the CDR3. Trimming cost V 9 bases and J 0 bases, with 14 bases left between them. This clonotype originated in a female donor with multiple sclerosis, enrolled in a pregnancy study. The sample was CD4+ T cells from peripheral blood mononuclear cells, taken after pregnancy. The gene calls are TRBV19 and TRBJ1-1; D is ambiguous. The CDR3 DNA follows: TGTGCCAGCACCAACAAGAGGGTGAACACTGAAGCTTTCTTT. This sequence encodes CASTNKRVNTEAFF. Combining the CDR3 with reference TRBV19 and TRBJ1-1 gives the whole variable domain DGGITQSPKYLFRKEGQNVTLSCEQNLNHDAMYWYRQDPGQGLRLIYYSQIVNDFQKGDIAEGYSVSREKKESFPLTVTSAQKNPTAFYLCASTNKRVNTEAFFGQGTRLTVV.